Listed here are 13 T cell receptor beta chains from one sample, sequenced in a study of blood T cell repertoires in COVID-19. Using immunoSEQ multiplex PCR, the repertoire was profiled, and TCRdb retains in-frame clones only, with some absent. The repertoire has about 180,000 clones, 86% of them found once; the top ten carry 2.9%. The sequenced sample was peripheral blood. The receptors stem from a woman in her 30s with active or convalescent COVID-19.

The CDR3 DNA reads as TGCAGCGCAATACTACAGGGGACTGAAGCTTTCTTT. It encodes CSAILQGTEAFF. The chain couples TRBV29-1 to TRBJ1-1, with 7 bases that match TRBD1. The V segment lost 7 bases and the J segment 5 bases; nucleotides outside the gene matches: 7. The CDR3 totals 12 residues. The germline V gene encodes CDR1 SQVTM and CDR2 ANQGSEA.

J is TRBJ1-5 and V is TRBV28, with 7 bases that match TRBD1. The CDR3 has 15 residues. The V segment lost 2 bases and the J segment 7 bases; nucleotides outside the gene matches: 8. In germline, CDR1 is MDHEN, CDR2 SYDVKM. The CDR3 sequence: CASSLKTGPGQPQHF. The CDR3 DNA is TGTGCCAGCAGTTTAAAGACAGGGCCCGGGCAGCCCCAGCATTTT.

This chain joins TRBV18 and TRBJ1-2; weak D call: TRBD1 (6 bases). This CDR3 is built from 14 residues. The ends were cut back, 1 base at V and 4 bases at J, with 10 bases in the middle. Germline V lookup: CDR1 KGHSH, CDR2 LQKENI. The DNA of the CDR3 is TGTGCCAGCTCACCACAGGGGGACGGCTATGGCTACACCTTC. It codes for CASSPQGDGYGYTF.

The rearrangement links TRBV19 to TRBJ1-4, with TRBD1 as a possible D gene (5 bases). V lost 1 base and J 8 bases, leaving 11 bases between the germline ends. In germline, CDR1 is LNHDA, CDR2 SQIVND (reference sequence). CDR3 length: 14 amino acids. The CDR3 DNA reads TGTGCCAGTAGTATAGTAACGGGACTCGAAAAACTGTTTTTT. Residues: CASSIVTGLEKLFF.

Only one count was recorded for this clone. The CDR3 coding sequence is TGTGCCAGCTCACCACCTCGTACCGGGACTAGGAACTACGAGCAGTACTTC. The encoded protein is CASSPPRTGTRNYEQYF. This chain uses TRBV18 with TRBJ2-7; 8 bases agree with TRBD2. Germline CDR1 and CDR2: KGHSH and LQKENI. The CDR3 is 17 amino acids. J gave up 3 bases and V 0 bases, and 10 bases lay outside the gene matches.

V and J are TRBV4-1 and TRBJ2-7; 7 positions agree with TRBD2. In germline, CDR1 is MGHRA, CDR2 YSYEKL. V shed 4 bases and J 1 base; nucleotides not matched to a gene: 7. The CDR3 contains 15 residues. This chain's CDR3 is CASSRDYGTSYEQYF. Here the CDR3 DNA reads TGCGCCAGCAGCCGGGACTATGGGACTTCCTACGAGCAGTACTTC.

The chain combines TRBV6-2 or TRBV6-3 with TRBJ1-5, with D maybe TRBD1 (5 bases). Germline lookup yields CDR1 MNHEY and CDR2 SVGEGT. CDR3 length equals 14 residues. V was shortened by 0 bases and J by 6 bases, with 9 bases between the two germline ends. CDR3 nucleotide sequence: TGTGCCAGCAGTTACTCTGGGGGGGTTCAGCCCCAGCATTTT. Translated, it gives CASSYSGGVQPQHF.

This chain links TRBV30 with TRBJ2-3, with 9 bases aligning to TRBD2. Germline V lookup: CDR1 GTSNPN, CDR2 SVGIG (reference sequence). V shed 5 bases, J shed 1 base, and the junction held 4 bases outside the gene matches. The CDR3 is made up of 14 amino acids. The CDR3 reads CAWGRLAGTDTQYF. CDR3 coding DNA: TGTGCCTGGGGAAGACTAGCGGGCACAGATACGCAGTATTTT.

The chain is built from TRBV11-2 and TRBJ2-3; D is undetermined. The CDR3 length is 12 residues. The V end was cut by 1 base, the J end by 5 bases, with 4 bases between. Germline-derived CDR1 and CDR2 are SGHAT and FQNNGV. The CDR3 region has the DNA TGTGCCAGCAGCTTAGTCGGAGATACGCAGTATTTT. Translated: CASSLVGDTQYF.

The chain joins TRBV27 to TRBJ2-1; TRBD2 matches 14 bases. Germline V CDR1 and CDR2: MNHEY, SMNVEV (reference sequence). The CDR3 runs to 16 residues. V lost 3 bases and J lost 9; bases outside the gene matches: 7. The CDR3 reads CASSFPTSGRVAEQFF. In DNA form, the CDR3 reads TGTGCCAGCAGTTTCCCGACTAGCGGGAGGGTGGCTGAGCAGTTCTTC.

The CDR3 DNA reads TGTGCCAGCAGCCCCCCATTGTACCAAGAGACCCAGTACTTC. Translating gives CASSPPLYQETQYF. The V call is TRBV11-2, the J call TRBJ2-5; D not resolved. Per the germline V gene, CDR1 is SGHAT and CDR2 is FQNNGV. The V end lost 5 bases, the J end lost 0 bases, and 10 bases lay between the germline ends. This CDR3 is 14 amino acids long.

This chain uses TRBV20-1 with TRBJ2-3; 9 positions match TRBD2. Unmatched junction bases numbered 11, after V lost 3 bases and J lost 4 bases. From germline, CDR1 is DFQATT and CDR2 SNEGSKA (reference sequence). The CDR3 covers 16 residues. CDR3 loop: CSASFVAGVRADTQYF. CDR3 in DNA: TGCAGTGCTAGTTTCGTAGCGGGAGTTAGGGCAGATACGCAGTATTTT.

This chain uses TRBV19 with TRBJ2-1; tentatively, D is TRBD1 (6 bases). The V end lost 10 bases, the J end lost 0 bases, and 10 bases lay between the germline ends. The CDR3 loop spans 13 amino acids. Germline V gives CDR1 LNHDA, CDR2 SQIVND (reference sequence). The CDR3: CATQGSSYNEQFF. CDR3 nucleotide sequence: TGTGCCACCCAGGGGAGCTCCTACAATGAGCAGTTCTTC.